This TCR beta chain was recorded in a study of blood T cell repertoires in COVID-19. As for the study in general: Sample material is recorded as cDNA or gDNA derived from T cells, B-cell-depleted T cells, or PBMCs.

TCRdb's copy holds only in-frame clones and misses some; the assay was immunoSEQ multiplex PCR. The sample holds hundreds of thousands of clones; around 88% are singletons and the top ten take roughly 13%. The CDR3 runs to 12 residues. Germline loops: CDR1 SNHLY, CDR2 FYNNEI. V lost 7 bases and J lost 2, with 8 bases in between. This clone was counted a single time. The sequencing sample was made of peripheral blood. This rearrangement joins TRBV2 to TRBJ2-5; D possibly corresponds to TRBD1 (6 bases). The receptor was derived from a woman in her forties or fifties with COVID-19, enrolled during active disease. The CDR3 DNA follows: TGTGCCAGCAAGAGGGGGCAAGAGACCCAGTACTTC. It encodes CASKRGQETQYF. Full variable domain (missing parts from reference TRBV2 and TRBJ2-5): EPEVTQTPSHQVTQMGQEVILRCVPISNHLYFYWYRQILGQKVEFLVSFYNNEISEKSEIFDDQFSVERPDGSNFTLKIRSTKLEDSAMYFCASKRGQETQYFGPGTRLLVL.